This T cell receptor (beta chain) was retrieved from a study of beta chain features in type 1 diabetes. A remark on this clone: No antigen is known for it.

Study findings and constraints: Shortening that was moderate but significant affected the TCRB CDR3s of Type 1 diabetes patients in all four CD4+ subsets. At VDJ recombination sites, type 1 diabetes patients had fewer insertions and more deleted nucleotides.

Reverse transcription of all isolated RNA meant that expressed TCRB transcripts were sequenced. Reads from naive, central memory and regulatory T cell samples averaged around 4 million. Sequencing used immunoSEQ multiplex PCR; TCRdb keeps in-frame clones, though not all of them. The repertoire holds 350,000 to 450,000 clones, roughly 12% seen once, with approximately 0.01% in the top ten. V was shortened by 4 bases and J by 9 bases, with 19 bases between the two germline ends. The CDR3 extends over 15 amino acids. CDR1 is SNHLY, CDR2 FYNNEI, per germline. Specimen: naive CD4+ T cells from blood. The chain uses TRBV2 and TRBJ2-1; a weak D match, TRBD1 (7 bases). This clonotype was obtained from a woman aged 18-29 years with type 1 diabetes. The CDR3 DNA sequence: TGTGCCAGCAGTGGCGCACAGGGGACTGGGGGTGAGCAGTTCTTC. Its translation is CASSGAQGTGGEQFF.